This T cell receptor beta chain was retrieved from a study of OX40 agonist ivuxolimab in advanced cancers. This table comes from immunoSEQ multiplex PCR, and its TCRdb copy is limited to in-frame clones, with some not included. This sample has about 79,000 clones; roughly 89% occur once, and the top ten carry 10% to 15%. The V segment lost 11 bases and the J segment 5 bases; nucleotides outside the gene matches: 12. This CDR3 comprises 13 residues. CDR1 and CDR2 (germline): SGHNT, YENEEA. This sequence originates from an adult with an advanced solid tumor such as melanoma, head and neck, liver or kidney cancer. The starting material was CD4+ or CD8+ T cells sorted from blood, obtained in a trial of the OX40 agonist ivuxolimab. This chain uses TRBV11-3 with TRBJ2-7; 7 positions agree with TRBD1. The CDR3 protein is CACADRGTDEQYF. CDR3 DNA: TGTGCCTGCGCCGACCGAGGGACAGACGAGCAGTACTTC. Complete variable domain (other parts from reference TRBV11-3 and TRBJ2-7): EAGVVQSPRYKIIEKKQPVAFWCNPISGHNTLYWYLQNLGQGPELLIRYENEEAVDDSQLPKDRFSAERLKGVDSTLKIQPAELGDSAVYLCACADRGTDEQYFGPGTRLTVT.